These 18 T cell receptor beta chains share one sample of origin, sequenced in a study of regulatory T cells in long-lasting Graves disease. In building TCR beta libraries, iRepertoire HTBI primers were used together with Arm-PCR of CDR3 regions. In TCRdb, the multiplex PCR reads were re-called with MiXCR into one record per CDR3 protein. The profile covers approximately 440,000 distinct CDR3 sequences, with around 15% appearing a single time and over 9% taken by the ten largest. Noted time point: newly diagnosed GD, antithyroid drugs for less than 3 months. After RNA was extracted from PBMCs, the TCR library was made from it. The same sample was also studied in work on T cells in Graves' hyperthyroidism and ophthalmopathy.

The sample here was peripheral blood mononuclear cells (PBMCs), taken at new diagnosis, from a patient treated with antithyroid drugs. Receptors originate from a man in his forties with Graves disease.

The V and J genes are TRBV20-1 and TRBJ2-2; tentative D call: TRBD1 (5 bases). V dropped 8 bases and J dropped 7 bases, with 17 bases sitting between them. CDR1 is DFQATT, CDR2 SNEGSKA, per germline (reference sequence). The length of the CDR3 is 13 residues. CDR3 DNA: TGCAGTACTTCGATAGGGGCTGTCGGGGAGCTGTTTTTT. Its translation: CSTSIGAVGELFF.

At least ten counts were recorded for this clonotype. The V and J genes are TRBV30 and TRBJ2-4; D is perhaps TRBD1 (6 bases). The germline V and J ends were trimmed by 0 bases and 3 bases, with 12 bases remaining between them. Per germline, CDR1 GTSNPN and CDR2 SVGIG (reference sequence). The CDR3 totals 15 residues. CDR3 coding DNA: TGTGCCTGGAGTGTACTGGGACAAGGCAAAAACATTCAGTACTTC. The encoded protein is CAWSVLGQGKNIQYF.

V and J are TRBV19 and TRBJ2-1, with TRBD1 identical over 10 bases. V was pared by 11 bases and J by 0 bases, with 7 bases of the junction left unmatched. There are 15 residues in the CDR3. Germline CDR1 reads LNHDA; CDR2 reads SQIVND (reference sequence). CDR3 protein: CACRDRGYSYNEQFF. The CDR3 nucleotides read TGTGCCTGCCGGGACAGGGGTTACTCCTACAATGAGCAGTTCTTC. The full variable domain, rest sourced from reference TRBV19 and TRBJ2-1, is DGGITQSPKYLFRKEGQNVTLSCEQNLNHDAMYWYRQDPGQGLRLIYYSQIVNDFQKGDIAEGYSVSREKKESFPLTVTSAQKNPTAFYLCACRDRGYSYNEQFFGPGTRLTVL.

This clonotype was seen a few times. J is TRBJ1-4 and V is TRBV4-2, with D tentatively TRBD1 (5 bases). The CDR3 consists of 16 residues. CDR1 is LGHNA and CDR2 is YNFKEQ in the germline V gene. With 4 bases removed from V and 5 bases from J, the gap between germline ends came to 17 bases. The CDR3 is CASSRTGGATNEKLFF. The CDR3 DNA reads TGTGCCAGCAGCCGCACCGGAGGGGCCACCAATGAAAAACTGTTTTTT.

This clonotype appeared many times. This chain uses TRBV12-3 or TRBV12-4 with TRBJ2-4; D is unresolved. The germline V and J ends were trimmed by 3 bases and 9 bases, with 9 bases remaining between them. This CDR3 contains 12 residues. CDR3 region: CASSFTGIIQYF. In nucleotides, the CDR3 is TGTGCCAGCAGTTTTACTGGGATCATTCAGTACTTC.

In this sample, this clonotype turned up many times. The CDR3 here is CASSLYPSGRALETYNEQFF. In DNA, the CDR3 is TGTGCCAGCAGTTTATATCCTAGCGGGAGGGCCCTGGAGACCTACAATGAGCAGTTCTTC. The chain employs TRBV27 and TRBJ2-1; 12 nucleotides align to TRBD2. J was trimmed by 2 bases and V by 1 base; bases with no gene match: 12. The CDR3 spans 20 residues. The germline CDR1 and CDR2 sequences are MNHEY and SMNVEV (reference sequence).

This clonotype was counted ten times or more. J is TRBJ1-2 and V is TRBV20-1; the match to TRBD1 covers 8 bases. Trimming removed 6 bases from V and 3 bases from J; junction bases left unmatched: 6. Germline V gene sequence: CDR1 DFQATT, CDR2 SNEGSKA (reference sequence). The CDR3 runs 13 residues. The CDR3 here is CSAPDRGYYGYTF. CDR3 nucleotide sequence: TGCAGTGCACCCGACAGGGGCTACTATGGCTACACCTTC.

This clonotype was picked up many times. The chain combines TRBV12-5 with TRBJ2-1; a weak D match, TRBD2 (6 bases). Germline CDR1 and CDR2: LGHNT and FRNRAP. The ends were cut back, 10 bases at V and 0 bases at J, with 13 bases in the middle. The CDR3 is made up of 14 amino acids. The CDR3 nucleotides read TGTGCTACTAAACCGGAGGGCTCCTACAATGAGCAGTTCTTC. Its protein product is CATKPEGSYNEQFF.

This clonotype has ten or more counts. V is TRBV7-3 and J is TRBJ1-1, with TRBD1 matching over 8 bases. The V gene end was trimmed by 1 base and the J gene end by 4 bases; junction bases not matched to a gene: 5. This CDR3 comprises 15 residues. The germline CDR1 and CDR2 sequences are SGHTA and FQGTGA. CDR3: CASSLMGTGATEAFF. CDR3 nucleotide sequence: TGTGCCAGCAGCTTAATGGGGACAGGCGCCACTGAAGCTTTCTTT.

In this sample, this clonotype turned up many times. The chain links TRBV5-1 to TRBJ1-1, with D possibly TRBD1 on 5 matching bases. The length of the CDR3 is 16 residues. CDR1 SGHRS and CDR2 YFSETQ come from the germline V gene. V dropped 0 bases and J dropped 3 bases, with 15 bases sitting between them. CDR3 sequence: CASSLGAGIKDTEAFF. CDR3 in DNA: TGCGCCAGCAGCTTGGGGGCAGGGATAAAGGACACTGAAGCTTTCTTT.

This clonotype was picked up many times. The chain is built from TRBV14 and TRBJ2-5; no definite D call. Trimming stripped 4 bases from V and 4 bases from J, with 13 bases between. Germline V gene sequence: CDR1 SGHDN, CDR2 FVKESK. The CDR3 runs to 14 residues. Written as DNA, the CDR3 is TGTGCCAGCAGCCCCCGAATCGGCGGAGAGACCCAGTACTTC. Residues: CASSPRIGGETQYF.

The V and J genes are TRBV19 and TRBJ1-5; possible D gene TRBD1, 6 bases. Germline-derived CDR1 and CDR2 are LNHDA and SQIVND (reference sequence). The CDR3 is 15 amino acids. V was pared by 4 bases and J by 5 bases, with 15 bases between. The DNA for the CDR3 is TGTGCCAGTAGTAGCCGGGCAGGGGCATATCAGCCCCAGCATTTT. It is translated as CASSSRAGAYQPQHF.

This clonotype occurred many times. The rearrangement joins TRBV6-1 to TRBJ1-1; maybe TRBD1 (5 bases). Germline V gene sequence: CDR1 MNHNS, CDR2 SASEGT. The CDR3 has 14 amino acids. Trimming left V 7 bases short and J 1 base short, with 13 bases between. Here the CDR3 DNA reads TGTGCCAGCACCCCAGCAGGGCCGAACACTGAAGCTTTCTTT. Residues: CASTPAGPNTEAFF.

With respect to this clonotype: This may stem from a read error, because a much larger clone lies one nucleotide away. The CDR3 sequence is CASSVSPGVETRYF. The CDR3 nucleotides read TGTGCCTCCTCAGTTTCACCCGGGGTAGAGACCCGGTACTTC. This chain uses TRBV28 with TRBJ2-5; a weak D match, TRBD2 (5 bases). CDR1 is MDHEN and CDR2 is SYDVKM in the germline V gene. CDR3 length: 14 residues.

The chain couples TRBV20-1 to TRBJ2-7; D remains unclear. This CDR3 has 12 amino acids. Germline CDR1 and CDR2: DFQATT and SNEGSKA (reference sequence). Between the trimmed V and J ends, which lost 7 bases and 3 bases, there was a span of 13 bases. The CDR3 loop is CSGVDGDYEQYF. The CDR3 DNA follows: TGCAGTGGGGTGGACGGTGACTACGAGCAGTACTTC.

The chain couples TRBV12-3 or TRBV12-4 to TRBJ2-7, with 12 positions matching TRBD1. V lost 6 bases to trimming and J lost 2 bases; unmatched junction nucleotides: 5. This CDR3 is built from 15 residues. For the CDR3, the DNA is TGTGCCAGCAGACAGGGACAGGGGGCTACCTACGAGCAGTACTTC. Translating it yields CASRQGQGATYEQYF.

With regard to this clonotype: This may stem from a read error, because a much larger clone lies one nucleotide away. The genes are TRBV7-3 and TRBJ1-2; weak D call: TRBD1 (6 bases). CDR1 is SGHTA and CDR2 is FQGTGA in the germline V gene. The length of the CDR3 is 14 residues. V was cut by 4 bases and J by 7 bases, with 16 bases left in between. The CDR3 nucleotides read TGTGCCAGCAGCTCAGGGGCAGGGCGGATTGGCTACACCTTC. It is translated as CASSSGAGRIGYTF.

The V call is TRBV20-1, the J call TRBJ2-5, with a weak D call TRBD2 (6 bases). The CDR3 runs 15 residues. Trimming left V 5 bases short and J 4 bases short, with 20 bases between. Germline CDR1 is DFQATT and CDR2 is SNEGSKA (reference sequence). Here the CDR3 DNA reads TGCAGTGCTCTTACCCCGACTAGTATTAGAGAGACCCAGTACTTC. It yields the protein CSALTPTSIRETQYF.